The 6 T cell receptor beta chains below all came from one sample that was sequenced in a study of identifying expanded T cells in peripheral blood. The method was immunoSEQ multiplex PCR; TCRdb's version includes in-frame clones alone and lacks a portion of them. The table records more than 75,000 clones, around 86% of them present only once. The sample was blood. These TCRs come from a person aged 18 to 70 in good health.

The rearrangement uses TRBV2 and TRBJ2-7; tentative D call: TRBD1 (5 bases). From germline, CDR1 is SNHLY and CDR2 FYNNEI. The V end lost 1 base, the J end lost 0 bases, and 13 bases lay between the germline ends. The CDR3 runs to 16 residues. DNA of the CDR3: TGTGCCAGCAGTGAAGAATGGACAAGGTGCTCCTACGAGCAGTACTTC. Translating gives CASSEEWTRCSYEQYF.

The chain couples TRBV11-2 to TRBJ2-7, with 8 bases identical to TRBD1. Germline trimming cut 2 bases from V and 5 bases from J; bases unmatched to any gene: 8. CDR3 size: 15 residues. Germline values: CDR1 SGHAT, CDR2 FQNNGV. The CDR3 spells CASSLRRTGKDEQYF. In DNA, the CDR3 is TGTGCCAGCAGCTTACGGCGGACAGGGAAAGACGAGCAGTACTTC.

V gene TRBV5-1 combines with J gene TRBJ2-7, with 8 bases matching TRBD1. Germline values: CDR1 SGHRS, CDR2 YFSETQ. This CDR3 has 15 residues. Germline trimming cut 2 bases from V and 0 bases from J; bases unmatched to any gene: 4. Here the CDR3 reads CASSLTGQASYEQYF. As DNA, the CDR3 is TGCGCCAGCAGCTTAACGGGACAGGCCTCCTACGAGCAGTACTTC.

The chain has TRBV4-1 and TRBJ2-1; D is unclear. The CDR3 is made up of 14 amino acids. Trimming cost V 1 base and J 4 bases, with 8 bases left between them. Germline loops: CDR1 MGHRA, CDR2 YSYEKL. CDR3 sequence reads: CASSQGPDYNEQFF. In nucleotides, the CDR3 is TGCGCCAGCAGCCAAGGGCCGGATTACAATGAGCAGTTCTTC.

This clone was counted only a few times. The chain couples TRBV4-3 to TRBJ1-3; 8 bases match TRBD1. The J segment lost 2 bases and the V segment lost 2 bases, leaving 20 bases of the junction unmatched. The germline V gene has CDR1 LGHNA and CDR2 YSLEER. The CDR3 has 21 residues. The CDR3 is CASSQLGPAGGEGRAGNTIYF. The CDR3 DNA reads as TGCGCCAGCAGCCAACTGGGCCCTGCAGGGGGCGAGGGCAGGGCTGGAAACACCATATATTTT.

The genes are TRBV6-5 and TRBJ2-2; 7 bases are shared with TRBD1. CDR1 and CDR2 (germline): MNHEY, SVGAGI. With 6 bases clipped from V and 5 bases from J, the junction kept 9 bases outside the gene matches. The CDR3 length is 15 residues. CDR3 residues: CASSNKYRGTGELFF. CDR3 DNA sequence: TGTGCCAGCAGCAACAAATACAGGGGTACCGGGGAGCTGTTTTTT.